Here is one T cell receptor beta chain with its context. The antigen remains unidentified. This sample is drawn from a study of T cell responses to AZD1222 COVID-19 vaccine. The study's findings and limits: Two AZD1222 doses significantly raised spike-specific TCR breadth and depth over controls. The study found vaccine-associated CD4 TCRs spanning spike, dominant at 160-218 and 743-854. Most donors were white British, females outnumbered males, and clonal diversity was possibly underestimated. Recipients of AZD1222 seropositive at baseline numbered only six or seven.

In germline, CDR1 is SGDLS, CDR2 YYNGEE. CDR3 size: 14 residues. The ends were cut back, 4 bases at V and 0 bases at J, with 10 bases in the middle. TCRdb keeps only in-frame clones here, not all; method: immunoSEQ multiplex PCR. The data contain 110,000 or so clones, more than 80% of them singletons. This TCR derives from an adult who received the MenACWY meningococcal vaccine as a control. Source: peripheral blood, taken 28 days after the second dose of the MenACWY control vaccine. The chain links TRBV9 to TRBJ1-2; unclear D gene. CDR3 residues: CASSPSDTNYGYTF. As DNA, the CDR3 is TGTGCCAGCAGCCCGAGCGATACTAACTATGGCTACACCTTC.